The clone carrying this TCR beta chain was counted many times. Its antigen is undetermined. Germline V lookup: CDR1 SNHLY, CDR2 FYNNEI. The length of the CDR3 is 15 residues. With V trimmed by 0 bases and J by 5 bases, 6 bases remained unmatched. Transcripts of RNA were the source for amplifying TCR beta CDR3 regions. HTBI primers served in a first-round RT-PCR, which a second-round multiplex PCR followed. MiXCR was run by TCRdb on the multiplex PCR reads, yielding one entry per CDR3 protein. This sample yields 300,000 to 400,000 distinct CDR3 sequences, of which 17% are seen a single time; approximately 13% belongs to the top ten. Other autoimmune diseases, uncontrolled infections, pregnancy or lactation excluded patients from enrollment. The PBMCs were taken from roughly 10 ml of fresh peripheral blood. This specimen belongs to a study of Graves' ophthalmopathy and Graves' hyperthyroidism. General observations from the study: Blood shared most expanded thyroid clonotypes above 0.001 frequency.

The chain couples TRBV2 to TRBJ2-5, with 7 bases lining up with TRBD1. Sequenced sample: peripheral blood. This TCR was sampled from an adult man with Graves' ophthalmopathy. The chain's CDR3 is CASSEAAGGRETQYF. The CDR3 coding sequence is TGTGCCAGCAGTGAAGCGGCAGGGGGTCGGGAGACCCAGTACTTC.